The clone carrying this T cell receptor beta chain was seen more than once but under ten times. These data are taken from a study of T cells of healthy individuals. TCRdb ran MiXCR on the 5' RACE reads and lists one entry per CDR3 protein. The sample contains about 41,000 distinct CDR3 sequences, about 4.5% of which appear only once. This sequence was found in a human donor in good health.

The CDR3 loop is CASSLDRDRGAEAFF. CDR3 in DNA: TGTGCCAGCAGCTTAGATCGGGACAGGGGTGCTGAAGCTTTCTTT. This chain joins TRBV11-3 and TRBJ1-1; 10 nucleotides agree with TRBD1. Looked up from germline, CDR1 is SGHNT and CDR2 is YENEEA. Trimming removed 0 bases from V and 6 bases from J; junction bases left unmatched: 4. The CDR3 has 15 amino acids. Complete variable domain (other parts from reference TRBV11-3 and TRBJ1-1): EAGVVQSPRYKIIEKKQPVAFWCNPISGHNTLYWYLQNLGQGPELLIRYENEEAVDDSQLPKDRFSAERLKGVDSTLKIQPAELGDSAVYLCASSLDRDRGAEAFFGQGTRLTVV.